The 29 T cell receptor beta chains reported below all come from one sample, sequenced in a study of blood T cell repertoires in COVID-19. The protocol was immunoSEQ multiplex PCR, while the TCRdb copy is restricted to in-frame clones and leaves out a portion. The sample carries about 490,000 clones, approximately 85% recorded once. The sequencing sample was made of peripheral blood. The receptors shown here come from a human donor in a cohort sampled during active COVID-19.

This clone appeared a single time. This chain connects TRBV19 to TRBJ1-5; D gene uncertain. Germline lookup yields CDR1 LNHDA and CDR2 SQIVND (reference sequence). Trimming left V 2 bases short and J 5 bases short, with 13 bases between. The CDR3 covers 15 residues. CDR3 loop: CASSIRRVGYQPQHF. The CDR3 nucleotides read TGTGCCAGTAGTATAAGGAGGGTTGGGTATCAGCCCCAGCATTTT.

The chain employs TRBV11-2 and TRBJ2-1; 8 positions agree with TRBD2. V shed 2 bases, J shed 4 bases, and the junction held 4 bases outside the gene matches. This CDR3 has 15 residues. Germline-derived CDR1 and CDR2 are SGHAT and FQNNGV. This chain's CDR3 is CASSLRREVYNEQFF. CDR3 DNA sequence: TGTGCCAGCAGCTTAAGGCGGGAGGTTTACAATGAGCAGTTCTTC.

The CDR3 region is CASSFDPASLRRETQYF. The CDR3 nucleotides are TGTGCCAGCAGCTTTGATCCGGCTAGCCTGAGGCGGGAGACCCAGTACTTC. This rearrangement joins TRBV7-6 to TRBJ2-5, with D possibly matching TRBD2 (5 bases). In germline, CDR1 is SGHVS, CDR2 FNYEAQ. CDR3 length: 17 residues. The V end lost 3 bases, the J end lost 5 bases, and 22 bases lay between the germline ends.

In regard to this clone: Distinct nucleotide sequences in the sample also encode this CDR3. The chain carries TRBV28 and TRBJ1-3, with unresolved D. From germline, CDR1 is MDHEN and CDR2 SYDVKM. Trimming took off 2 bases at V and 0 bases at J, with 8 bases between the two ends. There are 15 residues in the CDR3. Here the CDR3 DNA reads TGTGCCAGCAGTTTAGACTGGAGCTCTGGAAACACCATATATTTT. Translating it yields CASSLDWSSGNTIYF.

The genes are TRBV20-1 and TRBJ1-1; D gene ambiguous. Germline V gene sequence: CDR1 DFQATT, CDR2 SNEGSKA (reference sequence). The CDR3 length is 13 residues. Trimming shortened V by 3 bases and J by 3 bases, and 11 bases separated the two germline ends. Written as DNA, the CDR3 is TGCAGTGCTAGTGTTGGGAGCTACACTGAAGCTTTCTTT. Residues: CSASVGSYTEAFF.

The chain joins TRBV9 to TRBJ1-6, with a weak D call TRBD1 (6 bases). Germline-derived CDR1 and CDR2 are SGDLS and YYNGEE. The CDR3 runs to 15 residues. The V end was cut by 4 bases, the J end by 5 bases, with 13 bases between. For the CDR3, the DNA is TGTGCCAGCAGCCCCAGACAGGTTGATAATTCACCCCTCCACTTT. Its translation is CASSPRQVDNSPLHF.

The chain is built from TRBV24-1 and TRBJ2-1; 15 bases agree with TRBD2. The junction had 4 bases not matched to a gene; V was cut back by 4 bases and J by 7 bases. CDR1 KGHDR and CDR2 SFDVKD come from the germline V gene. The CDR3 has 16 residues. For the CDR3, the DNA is TGTGCCACCAGTGACTACGGGACTAGCGGGAGGAATGAGCAGTTCTTC. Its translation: CATSDYGTSGRNEQFF.

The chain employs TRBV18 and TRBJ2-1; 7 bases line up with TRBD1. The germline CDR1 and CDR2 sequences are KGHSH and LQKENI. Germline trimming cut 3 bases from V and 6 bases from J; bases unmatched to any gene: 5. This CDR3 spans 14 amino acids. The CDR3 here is CASSPRQGSNEQFF. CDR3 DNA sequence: TGTGCCAGCTCACCGCGACAGGGTAGCAATGAGCAGTTCTTC.

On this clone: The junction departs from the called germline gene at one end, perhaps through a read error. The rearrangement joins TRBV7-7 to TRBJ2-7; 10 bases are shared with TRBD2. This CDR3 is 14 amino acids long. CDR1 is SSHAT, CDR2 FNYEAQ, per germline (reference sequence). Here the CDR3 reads CASSLDRTSGEQYF. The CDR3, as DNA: TGTGCTAGCAGCTTAGATCGGACTAGCGGCGAGCAGTACTTC. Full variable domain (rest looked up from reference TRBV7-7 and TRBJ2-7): GAGVSQSPRYKVTKRGQDVTLRCDPISSHATLYWYQQALGQGPEFLTYFNYEAQPDKSGLPSDRFSAERPEGSISTLTIQRTEQRDSAMYRCASSLDRTSGEQYFGPGTRLTVT.

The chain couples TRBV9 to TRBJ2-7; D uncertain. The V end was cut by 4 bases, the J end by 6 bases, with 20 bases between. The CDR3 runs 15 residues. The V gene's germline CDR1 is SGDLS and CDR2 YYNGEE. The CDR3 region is CASSLTLGSSAEQYF. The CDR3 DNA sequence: TGTGCCAGCAGCCTAACCCTAGGTTCGTCGGCCGAGCAGTACTTC. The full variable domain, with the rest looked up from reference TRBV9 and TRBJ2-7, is DSGVTQTPKHLITATGQRVTLRCSPRSGDLSVYWYQQSLDQGLQFLIQYYNGEERAKGNILERFSAQQFPDLHSELNLSSLELGDSALYFCASSLTLGSSAEQYFGPGTRLTVT.

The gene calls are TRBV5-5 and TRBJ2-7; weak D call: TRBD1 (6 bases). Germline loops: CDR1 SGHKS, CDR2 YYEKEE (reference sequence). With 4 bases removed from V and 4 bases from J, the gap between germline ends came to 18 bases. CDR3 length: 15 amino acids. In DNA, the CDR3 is TGTGCCAGCAGCCCTTCCCGGGGACACCTTTACGAGCAGTACTTC. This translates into CASSPSRGHLYEQYF.

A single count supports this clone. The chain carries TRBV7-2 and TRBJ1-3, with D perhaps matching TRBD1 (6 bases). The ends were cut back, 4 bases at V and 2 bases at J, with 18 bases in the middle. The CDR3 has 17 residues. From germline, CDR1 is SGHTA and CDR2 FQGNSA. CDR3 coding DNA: TGTGCCAGCAGCTGGGGCGATGGGAACAGGGCTGGAAACACCATATATTTT. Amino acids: CASSWGDGNRAGNTIYF.

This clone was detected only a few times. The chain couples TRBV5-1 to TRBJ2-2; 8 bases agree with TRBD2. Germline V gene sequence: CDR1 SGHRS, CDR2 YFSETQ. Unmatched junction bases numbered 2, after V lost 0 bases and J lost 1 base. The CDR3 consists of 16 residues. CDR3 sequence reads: CASSLVTSGNTGELFF. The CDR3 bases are TGCGCCAGCAGCTTGGTTACTAGCGGGAACACCGGGGAGCTGTTTTTT.

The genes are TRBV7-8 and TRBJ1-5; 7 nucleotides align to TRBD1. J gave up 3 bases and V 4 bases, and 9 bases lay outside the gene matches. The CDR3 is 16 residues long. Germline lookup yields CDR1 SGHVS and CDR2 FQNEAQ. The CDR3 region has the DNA TGTGCCAGCAGCTCACGGACAGGTGGGTTCAATCAGCCCCAGCATTTT. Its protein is CASSSRTGGFNQPQHF.

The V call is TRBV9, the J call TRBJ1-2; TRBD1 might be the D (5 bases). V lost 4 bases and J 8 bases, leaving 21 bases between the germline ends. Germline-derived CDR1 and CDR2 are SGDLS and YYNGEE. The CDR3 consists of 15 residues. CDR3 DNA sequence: TGTGCCAGCAGCTCCCCGCCCGGGGGGGTTGGGGGCTACACCTTC. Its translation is CASSSPPGGVGGYTF.

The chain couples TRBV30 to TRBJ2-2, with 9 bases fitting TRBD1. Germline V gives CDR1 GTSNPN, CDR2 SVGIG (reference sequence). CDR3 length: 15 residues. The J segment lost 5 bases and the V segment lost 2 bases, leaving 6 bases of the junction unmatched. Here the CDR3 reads CAWSKGQGLTGELFF. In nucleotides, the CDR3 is TGTGCCTGGAGTAAAGGACAGGGGTTGACCGGGGAGCTGTTTTTT.

CDR3 nucleotides: TGCGCCAGCAGCCTCGCGGGGGACAGGGGACGCGAGCAGTACTTC. Translated, it gives CASSLAGDRGREQYF. The chain links TRBV4-1 to TRBJ2-7, with 10 nucleotides matching TRBD1. Germline V gene sequence: CDR1 MGHRA, CDR2 YSYEKL. The CDR3 is 15 residues long. V shed 4 bases, J shed 6 bases, and the junction held 9 bases outside the gene matches.

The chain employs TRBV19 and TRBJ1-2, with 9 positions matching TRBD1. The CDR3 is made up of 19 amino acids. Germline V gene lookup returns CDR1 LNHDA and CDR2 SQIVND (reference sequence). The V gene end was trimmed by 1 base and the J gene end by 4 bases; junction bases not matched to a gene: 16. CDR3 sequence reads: CASSIGRVTGGPSSYGYTF. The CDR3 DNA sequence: TGTGCCAGTAGTATAGGGCGAGTAACAGGGGGCCCGTCGAGCTATGGCTACACCTTC.

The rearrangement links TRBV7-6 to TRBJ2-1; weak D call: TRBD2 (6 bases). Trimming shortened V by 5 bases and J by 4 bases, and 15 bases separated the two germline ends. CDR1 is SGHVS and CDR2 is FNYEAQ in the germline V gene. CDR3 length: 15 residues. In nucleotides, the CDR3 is TGTGCCAGCAGCCAAGGCCGGGAGACATACAATGAGCAGTTCTTC. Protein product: CASSQGRETYNEQFF.

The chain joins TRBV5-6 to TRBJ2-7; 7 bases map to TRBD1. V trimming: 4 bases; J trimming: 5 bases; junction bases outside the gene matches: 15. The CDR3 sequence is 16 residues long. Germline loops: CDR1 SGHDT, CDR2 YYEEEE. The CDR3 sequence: CASSHRTGLQSHEQYF. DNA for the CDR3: TGTGCCAGCAGCCACCGGACAGGCCTTCAATCCCACGAGCAGTACTTC.

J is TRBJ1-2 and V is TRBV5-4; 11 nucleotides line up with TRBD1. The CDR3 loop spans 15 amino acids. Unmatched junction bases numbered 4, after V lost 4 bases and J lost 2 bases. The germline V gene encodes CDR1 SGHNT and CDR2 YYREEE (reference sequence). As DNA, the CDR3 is TGTGCCAGCAGCCCCGGGACAGGGGGGAACTATGGCTACACCTTC. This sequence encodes CASSPGTGGNYGYTF. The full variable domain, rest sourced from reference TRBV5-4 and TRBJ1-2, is ETGVTQSPTHLIKTRGQQVTLRCSSQSGHNTVSWYQQALGQGPQFIFQYYREEENGRGNFPPRFSGLQFPNYSSELNVNALELDDSALYLCASSPGTGGNYGYTFGSGTRLTVV.

CDR3 sequence (DNA): TGTGCCAGCACCTTGCAGCGGCGAGGGAACACTGAAGCTTTCTTT. Protein: CASTLQRRGNTEAFF. V usage is TRBV6-6 and J usage is TRBJ1-1, with D unresolved. The CDR3 contains 15 residues. V shed 7 bases and J shed 1 base, with 16 bases lying between them. CDR1 and CDR2 (germline): MNHNY, SVGAGI (reference sequence).

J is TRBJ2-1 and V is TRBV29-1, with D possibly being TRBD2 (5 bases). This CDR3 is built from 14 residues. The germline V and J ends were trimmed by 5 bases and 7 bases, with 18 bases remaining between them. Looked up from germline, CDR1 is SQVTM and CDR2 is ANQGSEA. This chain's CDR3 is CSVLNWAGANEQFF. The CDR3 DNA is TGCAGCGTTCTTAACTGGGCGGGTGCTAATGAGCAGTTCTTC.

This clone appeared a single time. In nucleotides, the CDR3 is TGTGCCAGCAGCTTGGTCAGGAGGGGTATGGGCACTGAAGCTTTCTTT. Its translation is CASSLVRRGMGTEAFF. This chain joins TRBV5-4 and TRBJ1-1; possible D gene TRBD1, 5 bases. The V gene lost 0 bases and the J gene lost 4 bases, with 16 bases spanning the gap. The CDR3 consists of 16 residues. Looked up from germline, CDR1 is SGHNT and CDR2 is YYREEE (reference sequence).

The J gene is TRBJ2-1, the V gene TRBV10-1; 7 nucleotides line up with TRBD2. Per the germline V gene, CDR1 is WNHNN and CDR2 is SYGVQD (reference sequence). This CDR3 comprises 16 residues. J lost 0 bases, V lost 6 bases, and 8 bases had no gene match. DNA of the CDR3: TGCGCCAGCAGGGACGGGAGGTCACACTCCTACAATGAGCAGTTCTTC. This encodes CASRDGRSHSYNEQFF.

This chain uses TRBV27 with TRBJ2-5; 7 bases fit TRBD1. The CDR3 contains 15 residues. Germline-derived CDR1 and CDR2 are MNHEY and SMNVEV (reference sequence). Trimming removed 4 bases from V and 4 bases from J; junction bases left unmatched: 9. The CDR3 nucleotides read TGTGCCAGCAGTTGGTCCGGGACAGTGGGAGAGACCCAGTACTTC. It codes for CASSWSGTVGETQYF.

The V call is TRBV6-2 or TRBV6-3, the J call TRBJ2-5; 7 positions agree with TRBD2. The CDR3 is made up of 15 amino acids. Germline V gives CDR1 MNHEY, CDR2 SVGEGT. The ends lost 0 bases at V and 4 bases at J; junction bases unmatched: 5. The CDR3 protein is CASSYSRRERETQYF. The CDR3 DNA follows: TGTGCCAGCAGTTACTCGAGGCGGGAGCGAGAGACCCAGTACTTC.

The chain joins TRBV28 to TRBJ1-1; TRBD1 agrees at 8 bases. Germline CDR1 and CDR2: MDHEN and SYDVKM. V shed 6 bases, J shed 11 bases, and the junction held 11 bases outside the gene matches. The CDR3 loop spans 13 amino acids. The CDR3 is CASSQSGQGRAFF. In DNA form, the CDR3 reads TGTGCCAGCAGCCAATCCGGACAGGGAAGGGCTTTCTTT.

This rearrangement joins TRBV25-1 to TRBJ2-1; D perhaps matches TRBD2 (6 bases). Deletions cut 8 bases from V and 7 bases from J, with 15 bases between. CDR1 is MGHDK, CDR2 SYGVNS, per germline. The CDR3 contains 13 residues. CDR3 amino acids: CASSIGGQNEQFF. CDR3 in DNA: TGTGCCAGCTCCATCGGGGGTCAGAATGAGCAGTTCTTC.